The 26 T cell receptor beta chains presented below share a single source sample, sequenced in a study of cytomegalovirus exposure and HLA in healthy donors. Sequenced by immunoSEQ multiplex PCR; TCRdb stores in-frame clones only, minus some. The sample lists 100,000 to 150,000 clones, 85% to 90% occurring once. Sequencing input: PBMCs. Every receptor here comes from a woman between 18 and 29 years old in good health and CMV-seronegative.

CDR3 residues: CASRPGTGGNEAFF. The CDR3 DNA reads as TGTGCCAGCAGACCCGGGACAGGGGGCAATGAAGCTTTCTTT. The V call is TRBV27, the J call TRBJ1-1, with 12 bases lining up with TRBD1. The length of the CDR3 is 14 residues. J was trimmed by 7 bases and V by 6 bases; bases with no gene match: 6. Germline assignment: CDR1 MNHEY and CDR2 SMNVEV (reference sequence).

Only a few counts were recorded for this clone. The V and J genes are TRBV4-2 and TRBJ2-2, with TRBD2 matching 9 bases. V shed 5 bases, J shed 1 base, and the junction held 2 bases outside the gene matches. The CDR3 contains 15 residues. The germline gives CDR1 LGHNA, CDR2 YNFKEQ. CDR3 sequence reads: CASSVTSGNTGELFF. The CDR3 nucleotides read TGTGCCAGCAGCGTGACTAGCGGGAACACCGGGGAGCTGTTTTTT.

This chain joins TRBV27 and TRBJ1-4; D may be TRBD1 (6 bases). The CDR3 totals 15 residues. Germline CDR1 reads MNHEY; CDR2 reads SMNVEV (reference sequence). V lost 5 bases and J lost 10, with 20 bases in between. The CDR3 sequence is CASSLQGQARGKLFF. DNA of the CDR3: TGTGCCAGCAGTCTTCAGGGGCAGGCCAGGGGAAAACTGTTTTTT.

The rearrangement links TRBV28 to TRBJ1-2, with D perhaps matching TRBD1 (5 bases). Germline CDR1 reads MDHEN; CDR2 reads SYDVKM. The CDR3 is 15 amino acids. V gave up 7 bases and J gave up 3 bases, with 18 bases separating them. The CDR3 DNA reads TGTGCCAGCACCGACGTCGGGGGGAGATACTATGGCTACACCTTC. Encoded protein: CASTDVGGRYYGYTF.

The V call is TRBV29-1, the J call TRBJ2-1; 11 bases are a match to TRBD2. The germline CDR1 and CDR2 sequences are SQVTM and ANQGSEA. There are 13 residues in the CDR3. The trim removed 7 bases at V and 7 bases at J, leaving 6 bases unmatched. This chain's CDR3 is CSATGLAVNEQFF. The CDR3 DNA reads as TGCAGCGCTACGGGACTAGCGGTGAATGAGCAGTTCTTC.

V usage is TRBV7-2 and J usage is TRBJ1-1; D unresolved. CDR1 and CDR2 from the germline V gene are SGHTA and FQGNSA. The CDR3 length is 14 residues. Trimming took off 2 bases at V and 0 bases at J, with 7 bases between the two ends. The CDR3 is CASSLLALNTEAFF. CDR3 bases: TGTGCCAGCAGCTTATTGGCATTGAACACTGAAGCTTTCTTT.

Only one count was recorded for this clone. The junction and the germline gene differ at one end; a read error may be behind it. The chain carries TRBV6-5 and TRBJ2-7, with 10 bases lining up with TRBD1. This CDR3 is built from 12 residues. Germline V gene data show CDR1 as MNHEY and CDR2 as SVGAGI. The CDR3 protein is CASRTGQGGFQF. The CDR3 bases are TGTGCCAGCAGAACCGGACAGGGGGGGTTTCAATTC.

This clone was observed a single time. The rearrangement joins TRBV13 to TRBJ2-1; D unresolved. The V end was cut by 5 bases, the J end by 4 bases, with 6 bases between. Germline CDR1 PRHDT, CDR2 FYEKMQ (reference sequence). The CDR3 is 12 residues long. The CDR3: CASSPRYNEQFF. CDR3 DNA: TGTGCCAGCAGCCCCAGGTACAATGAGCAGTTCTTC.

The chain employs TRBV6-1 and TRBJ2-7; tentative D call: TRBD2 (6 bases). The CDR3 totals 10 residues. Germline-derived CDR1 and CDR2 are MNHNS and SASEGT. V dropped 5 bases and J dropped 12 bases, with 11 bases sitting between them. The CDR3: CASSRGGMYF. CDR3 DNA: TGTGCCAGCAGTAGAGGCGGGATGTACTTC.

Regarding this clone: Other DNA variants within this sample encode the same CDR3. V gene TRBV5-1 combines with J gene TRBJ2-1; the match to TRBD1 covers 7 bases. Germline CDR1 and CDR2: SGHRS and YFSETQ. There are 14 residues in the CDR3. J lost 1 base, V lost 4 bases, and 2 bases had no gene match. CDR3 DNA: TGCGCCAGCAGCCCGGGACAGTCCTACAATGAGCAGTTCTTC. It yields the protein CASSPGQSYNEQFF.

J is TRBJ1-3 and V is TRBV14; no clear D gene. This CDR3 spans 13 amino acids. V lost 4 bases and J lost 1, with 5 bases in between. Germline CDR1 reads SGHDN; CDR2 reads FVKESK. The CDR3 bases are TGTGCCAGCAGCCGAGTTTCTGGAAACACCATATATTTT. Translation gives CASSRVSGNTIYF.

The chain combines TRBV19 with TRBJ1-5; D is possibly TRBD1 (5 bases). Trimming pared 6 bases from V and 2 bases from J, leaving 17 bases between. This CDR3 is 16 amino acids long. Germline CDR1 LNHDA, CDR2 SQIVND (reference sequence). This CDR3 reads CASRRGGTRRNQPQHF. CDR3 DNA sequence: TGTGCCAGTAGGAGAGGCGGGACTAGACGCAATCAGCCCCAGCATTTT.

The chain joins TRBV6-1 to TRBJ2-7; D is ambiguous. The germline CDR1 and CDR2 sequences are MNHNS and SASEGT. V gave up 4 bases and J gave up 5 bases, with 18 bases separating them. The CDR3 consists of 15 residues. The CDR3 here is CASSGVRRAIDEQYF. As DNA, the CDR3 is TGTGCCAGCAGTGGCGTCAGGCGCGCGATCGACGAGCAGTACTTC.

The chain recombines TRBV15 with TRBJ2-1; 10 bases agree with TRBD2. The CDR3 loop spans 15 amino acids. Germline assignment: CDR1 LNHNV and CDR2 YYDKDF (reference sequence). With 3 bases clipped from V and 5 bases from J, the junction kept 4 bases outside the gene matches. CDR3 nucleotides: TGTGCCACCAGCAGGAGCGGGAGGGCGGACAATGAGCAGTTCTTC. Amino acids: CATSRSGRADNEQFF.

The V gene is TRBV5-1, the J gene TRBJ1-1, with D possibly TRBD1 on 6 matching bases. The germline CDR1 and CDR2 sequences are SGHRS and YFSETQ. The CDR3 totals 16 residues. V was pared by 0 bases and J by 1 base, with 13 bases between. The CDR3 sequence: CASSLEQGTANTEAFF. CDR3 DNA: TGCGCCAGCAGCTTGGAACAGGGCACGGCGAACACTGAAGCTTTCTTT.

This rearrangement joins TRBV13 to TRBJ1-2; 9 bases line up with TRBD1. Per germline, CDR1 PRHDT and CDR2 FYEKMQ (reference sequence). This CDR3 has 13 residues. The J segment lost 6 bases and the V segment lost 4 bases, leaving 3 bases of the junction unmatched. CDR3 DNA sequence: TGTGCCAGCAGCTGGGACAGGGAGGATGGCTACACCTTC. Protein: CASSWDREDGYTF.

This clone was seen a few times. The chain carries TRBV27 and TRBJ2-5; maybe TRBD1 (6 bases). The CDR3 extends over 16 amino acids. Germline CDR1 and CDR2: MNHEY and SMNVEV (reference sequence). Trimming took 5 bases from V and 1 from J, leaving 17 bases between them. CDR3 in amino acids: CASSRRQGQSQETQYF. CDR3 bases: TGTGCCAGCAGTAGGCGGCAGGGGCAAAGCCAAGAGACCCAGTACTTC.

The gene calls are TRBV2 and TRBJ2-3; D remains unclear. Trimming removed 6 bases from V and 3 bases from J, with 4 bases in between. The CDR3 extends over 11 amino acids. CDR1 and CDR2 from the germline V gene are SNHLY and FYNNEI. The CDR3 region is CASSTTDTQYF. For the CDR3, the DNA is TGTGCCAGCAGCACAACAGATACGCAGTATTTT.

This chain joins TRBV19 and TRBJ2-1, with 12 bases matching TRBD2. The CDR3 is 15 residues long. Germline V gene lookup returns CDR1 LNHDA and CDR2 SQIVND (reference sequence). V trimming: 5 bases; J trimming: 6 bases; junction bases outside the gene matches: 5. CDR3 sequence (DNA): TGTGCCAGTAGTCGACCGACTAGCGGGAGCAATGAGCAGTTCTTC. It translates to CASSRPTSGSNEQFF.

The chain has TRBV29-1 and TRBJ1-1, with D perhaps matching TRBD1 (6 bases). This CDR3 is 12 amino acids long. Germline-derived CDR1 and CDR2 are SQVTM and ANQGSEA. The V end was cut by 5 bases, the J end by 1 base, with 8 bases between. CDR3 nucleotides: TGCAGCGTTTACAGGGAGAACACTGAAGCTTTCTTT. Translation: CSVYRENTEAFF. The variable domain in full, with the rest retrieved from reference TRBV29-1 and TRBJ1-1, is SAVISQKPSRDICQRGTSLTIQCQVDSQVTMMFWYRQQPGQSLTLIATANQGSEATYESGFVIDKFPISRPNLTFSTLTVSNMSPEDSSIYLCSVYRENTEAFFGQGTRLTVV.

The rearrangement links TRBV4-3 to TRBJ2-1; no clear D gene. Germline CDR1 is LGHNA and CDR2 is YSLEER. The CDR3 consists of 16 residues. V was pared by 1 base and J by 2 bases, with 12 bases between. CDR3 sequence (DNA): TGCGCCAGCAGCCAAGGCCTTAGCCGGACCTACAATGAGCAGTTCTTC. It yields the protein CASSQGLSRTYNEQFF.

The rearrangement uses TRBV28 and TRBJ1-1; 7 bases match TRBD1. The V gene's germline CDR1 is MDHEN and CDR2 SYDVKM. The junction had 2 bases not matched to a gene; V was cut back by 1 base and J by 3 bases. The CDR3 has 14 residues. CDR3 in amino acids: CASSLLGGDTEAFF. The CDR3 DNA sequence: TGTGCCAGCAGTTTATTAGGGGGCGACACTGAAGCTTTCTTT.

This clone appeared once. The rearrangement joins TRBV9 to TRBJ1-6, with 8 positions matching TRBD1. J gave up 15 bases and V 3 bases, and 8 bases lay outside the gene matches. CDR1 and CDR2 from the germline V gene are SGDLS and YYNGEE. The CDR3 length is 13 residues. CDR3 loop: CASSAGQGSNLHF. CDR3 nucleotide sequence: TGTGCCAGCAGCGCCGGACAGGGCAGTAACCTCCACTTT.

The chain has TRBV4-1 and TRBJ2-1; perhaps TRBD2 as D (6 bases). Germline assignment: CDR1 MGHRA and CDR2 YSYEKL. The V end was cut by 0 bases, the J end by 2 bases, with 23 bases between. CDR3 size: 20 residues. CDR3 residues: CASSQEGPSLWGGAYNEQFF. Here the CDR3 DNA reads TGCGCCAGCAGCCAAGAAGGCCCCTCGTTATGGGGAGGTGCCTACAATGAGCAGTTCTTC.

J is TRBJ1-2 and V is TRBV28; TRBD1 agrees at 8 bases. After removal of 6 bases from V and 8 bases from J, the junction contained 5 bases not matched to a gene. Germline CDR1 is MDHEN and CDR2 is SYDVKM. This CDR3 has 12 residues. The CDR3 protein is CASRATGGGYTF. CDR3 nucleotides: TGTGCCAGCAGGGCTACAGGGGGAGGCTACACCTTC.

This clone appeared a single time. The chain joins TRBV7-3 to TRBJ2-1, with 9 bases that match TRBD2. The J segment lost 4 bases and the V segment lost 5 bases, leaving 6 bases of the junction unmatched. This CDR3 comprises 15 residues. Germline V gene sequence: CDR1 SGHTA, CDR2 FQGTGA. For the CDR3, the DNA is TGTGCCAGCAGCCCCGGGACTAGCAGATACAATGAGCAGTTCTTC. Its protein product is CASSPGTSRYNEQFF.